A single TCR beta chain is shown here with its context. Profiling relied on immunoSEQ multiplex PCR, and the TCRdb table lists in-frame clones only, not all of them. The data hold around 300,000 clones, with about 87% observed a single time. This record belongs to a study of blood T cell repertoires in COVID-19. Study summary: Nucleic acid was either cDNA or gDNA, and it came from T cells, B-cell-depleted T cells, or PBMCs.

This CDR3 has 15 amino acids. Germline lookup yields CDR1 KGHDR and CDR2 SFDVKD. V gave up 5 bases and J gave up 7 bases; unmatched junction bases: 7. The receptor comes from a woman in her forties or fifties with COVID-19, enrolled during active disease. This rearrangement joins TRBV24-1 to TRBJ2-1; 10 bases match TRBD1. The sequenced material came from peripheral blood. The CDR3 DNA reads TGTGCCACCAGTGCCTTGACAGGGGGCTCGAATGAGCAGTTCTTC. It is translated as CATSALTGGSNEQFF.